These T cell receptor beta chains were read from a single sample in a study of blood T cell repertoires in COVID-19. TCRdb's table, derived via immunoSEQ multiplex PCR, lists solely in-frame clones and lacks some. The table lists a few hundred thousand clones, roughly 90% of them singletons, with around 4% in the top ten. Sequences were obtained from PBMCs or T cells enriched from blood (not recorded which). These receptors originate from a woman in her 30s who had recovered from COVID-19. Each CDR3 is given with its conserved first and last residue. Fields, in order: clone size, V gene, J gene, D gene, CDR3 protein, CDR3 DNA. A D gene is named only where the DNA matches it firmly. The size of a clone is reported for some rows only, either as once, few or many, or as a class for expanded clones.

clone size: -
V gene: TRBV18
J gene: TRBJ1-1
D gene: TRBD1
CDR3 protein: CASFTGGAGWTEAFF
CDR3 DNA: TGTGCCAGCTTTACAGGGGGCGCGGGTTGGACTGAAGCTTTCTTT

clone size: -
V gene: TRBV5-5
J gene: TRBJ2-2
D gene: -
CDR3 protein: CASSSPQGWELFF
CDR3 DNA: TGTGCCAGCAGCTCGCCACAGGGCTGGGAGCTGTTTTTT

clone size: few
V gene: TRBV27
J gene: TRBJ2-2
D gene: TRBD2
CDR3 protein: CASSQGPGLAESPTGELFF
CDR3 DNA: TGTGCCAGCAGTCAGGGACCGGGACTAGCGGAGTCACCCACCGGGGAGCTGTTTTTT

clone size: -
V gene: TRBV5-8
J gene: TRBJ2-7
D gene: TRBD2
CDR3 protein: CASSLEGGLADYEQYF
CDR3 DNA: TGTGCCAGCAGCTTGGAGGGGGGACTAGCGGATTACGAGCAGTACTTC

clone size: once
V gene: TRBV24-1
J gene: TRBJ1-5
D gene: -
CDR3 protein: CATRAGGEDQPQHF
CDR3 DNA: TGTGCCACCAGAGCGGGGGGCGAGGATCAGCCCCAGCATTTT

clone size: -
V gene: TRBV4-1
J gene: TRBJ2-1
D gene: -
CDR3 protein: CASSQELGLYNEQFF
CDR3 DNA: TGCGCCAGCAGCCAAGAATTGGGACTCTACAATGAGCAGTTCTTC

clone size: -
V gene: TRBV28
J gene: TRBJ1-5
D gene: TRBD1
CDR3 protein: CASSSLYRGRVQPQHF
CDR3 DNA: TGTGCCAGCAGTTCGTTATACAGGGGGCGCGTTCAGCCCCAGCATTTT

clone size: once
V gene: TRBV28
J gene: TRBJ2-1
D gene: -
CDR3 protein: CASSWPLRVPPQNEQFF
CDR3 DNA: TGTGCCAGCAGTTGGCCTCTTCGGGTTCCCCCTCAGAATGAGCAGTTCTTC

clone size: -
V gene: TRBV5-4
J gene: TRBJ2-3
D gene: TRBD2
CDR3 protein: CASSLAVSGGQLSTQYF
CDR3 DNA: TGTGCCAGCAGCTTGGCCGTTTCGGGAGGCCAGCTGTCGACGCAGTATTTT

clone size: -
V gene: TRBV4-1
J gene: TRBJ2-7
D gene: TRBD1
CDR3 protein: CASSPIGGQHLRSSYEQYF
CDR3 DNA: TGCGCCAGCAGCCCAATTGGGGGACAGCATCTAAGGAGCTCCTACGAGCAGTACTTC

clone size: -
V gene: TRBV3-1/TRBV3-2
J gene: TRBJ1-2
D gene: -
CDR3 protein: CASSQVSGKGYTF
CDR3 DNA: TGTGCCAGCAGCCAAGTTTCAGGGAAGGGCTACACCTTC

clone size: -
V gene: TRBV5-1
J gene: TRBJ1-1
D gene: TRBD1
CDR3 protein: CASSLAGRGTEAFF
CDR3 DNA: TGCGCCAGCAGCTTGGCCGGCAGGGGGACTGAAGCTTTCTTT

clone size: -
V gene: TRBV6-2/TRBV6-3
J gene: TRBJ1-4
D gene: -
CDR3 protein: CASSYPGRAGASNEKLFF
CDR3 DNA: TGTGCCAGCAGTTACCCGGGGAGGGCGGGAGCGTCTAATGAAAAACTGTTTTTT

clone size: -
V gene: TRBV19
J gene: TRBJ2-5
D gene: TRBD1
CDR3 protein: CASSPTPGGTGETQYF
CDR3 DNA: TGTGCCAGTAGTCCAACCCCAGGGGGAACTGGGGAGACCCAGTACTTC

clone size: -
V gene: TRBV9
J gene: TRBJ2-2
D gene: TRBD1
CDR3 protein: CASSARDRGWVSTGELFF
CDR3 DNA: TGTGCCAGCAGCGCCCGGGACAGGGGGTGGGTGAGCACCGGGGAGCTGTTTTTT

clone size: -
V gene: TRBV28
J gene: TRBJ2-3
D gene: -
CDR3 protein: CASRPQGTDTQYF
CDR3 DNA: TGTGCCAGCAGGCCACAGGGAACAGATACGCAGTATTTT

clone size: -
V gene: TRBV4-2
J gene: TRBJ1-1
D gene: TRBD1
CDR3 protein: CASSQAAGGPREAFF
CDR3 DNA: TGTGCCAGCAGCCAAGCGGCAGGGGGCCCGCGGGAAGCTTTCTTT

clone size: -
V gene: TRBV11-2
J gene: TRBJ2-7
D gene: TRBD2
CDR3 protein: CASSLGSSGSYEQYF
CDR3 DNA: TGTGCCAGCAGCTTAGGTTCTAGCGGGAGCTACGAGCAGTACTTC

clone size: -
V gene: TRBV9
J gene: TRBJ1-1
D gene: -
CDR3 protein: CASTGVKTEAFF
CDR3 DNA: TGTGCCAGCACAGGGGTGAAAACTGAAGCTTTCTTT

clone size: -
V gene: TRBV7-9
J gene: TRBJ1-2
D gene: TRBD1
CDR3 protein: CASSFDRDLYGYTF
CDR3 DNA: TGTGCCAGCAGCTTTGACAGGGACCTCTATGGCTACACCTTC

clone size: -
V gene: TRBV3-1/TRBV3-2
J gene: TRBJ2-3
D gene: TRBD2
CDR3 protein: CASSQEPGGAQYF
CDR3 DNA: TGTGCCAGCAGCCAAGAACCCGGGGGGGCGCAGTATTTT

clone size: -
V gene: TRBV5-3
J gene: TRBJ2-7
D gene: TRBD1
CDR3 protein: CARSVNRGLRGEQYF
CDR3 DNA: TGTGCCAGAAGCGTAAACAGGGGGCTCAGGGGCGAGCAGTACTTC

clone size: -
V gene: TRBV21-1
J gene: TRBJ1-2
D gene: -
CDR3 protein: CASSKTRGRDYGYTF
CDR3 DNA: TGTGCCAGCAGCAAAACCAGGGGGCGGGACTATGGCTACACCTTC

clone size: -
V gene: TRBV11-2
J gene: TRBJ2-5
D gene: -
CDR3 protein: CASSSPKSPTRRGTQYF
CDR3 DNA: TGTGCCAGCAGCTCCCCTAAGAGCCCGACTCGCCGTGGGACCCAGTACTTC

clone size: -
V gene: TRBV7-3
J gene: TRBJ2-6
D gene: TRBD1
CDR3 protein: CASSLAGGNSGANVLTF
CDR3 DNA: TGTGCCAGCAGCTTAGCAGGGGGTAACTCTGGGGCCAACGTCCTGACTTTC

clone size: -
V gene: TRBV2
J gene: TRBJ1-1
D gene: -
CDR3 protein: CASSDSGNLNTEAFF
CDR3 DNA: TGTGCCAGCAGTGATTCAGGGAACTTGAACACTGAAGCTTTCTTT

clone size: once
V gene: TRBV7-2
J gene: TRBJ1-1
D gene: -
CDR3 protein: CASSLVGRGTEAFF
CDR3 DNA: TGTGCCAGCAGCTTAGTAGGGAGGGGCACTGAAGCTTTCTTT

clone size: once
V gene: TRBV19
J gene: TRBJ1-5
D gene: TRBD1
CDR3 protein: CASISGTGRWNQPQHF
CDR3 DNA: TGTGCCAGTATATCCGGGACAGGGAGGTGGAATCAGCCCCAGCATTTT

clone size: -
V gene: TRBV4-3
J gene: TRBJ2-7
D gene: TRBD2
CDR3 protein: CASSQRLIAGGQEQYF
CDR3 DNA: TGCGCCAGCAGCCAACGCCTGATAGCGGGAGGGCAAGAGCAGTACTTC

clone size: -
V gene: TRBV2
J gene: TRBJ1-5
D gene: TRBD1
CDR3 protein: CASSDRDRAQPQHF
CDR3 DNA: TGTGCCAGCAGTGACCGGGACAGGGCTCAGCCCCAGCATTTT

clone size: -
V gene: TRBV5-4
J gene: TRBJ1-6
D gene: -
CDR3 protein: CASSLNRDLTAYNSPLHF
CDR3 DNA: TGTGCCAGCAGCTTGAACAGGGACCTGACTGCGTATAATTCACCCCTCCACTTT

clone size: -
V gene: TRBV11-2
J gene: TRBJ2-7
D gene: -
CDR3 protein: CASARVVEQYF
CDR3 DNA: TGTGCCAGCGCCAGGGTGGTCGAGCAGTACTTC

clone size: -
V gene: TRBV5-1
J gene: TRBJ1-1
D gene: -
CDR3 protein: CASSRRPNTEAFF
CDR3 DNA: TGCGCCAGCAGCCGCAGGCCGAACACTGAAGCTTTCTTT

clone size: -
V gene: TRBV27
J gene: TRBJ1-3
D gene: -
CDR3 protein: CASSLGGEPGNTIYF
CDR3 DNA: TGTGCCAGCAGTTTAGGGGGCGAGCCTGGAAACACCATATATTTT

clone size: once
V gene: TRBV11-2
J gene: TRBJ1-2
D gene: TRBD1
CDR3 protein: CASSSSTGVNYGYTF
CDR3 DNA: TGTGCCAGCAGCTCCTCGACAGGGGTTAACTATGGCTACACCTTC

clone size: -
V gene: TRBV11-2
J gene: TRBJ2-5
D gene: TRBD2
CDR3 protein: CAGGGGTSGSETQYF
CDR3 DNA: TGTGCCGGTGGAGGGGGGACTAGCGGGAGTGAGACCCAGTACTTC

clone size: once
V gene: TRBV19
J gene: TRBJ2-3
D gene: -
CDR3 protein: CASSIRGPTDTQYF
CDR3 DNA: TGTGCCAGTAGTATCAGGGGCCCCACAGATACGCAGTATTTT

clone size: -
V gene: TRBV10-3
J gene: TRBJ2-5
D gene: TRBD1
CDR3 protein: CAISLSIGGTGFQETQYF
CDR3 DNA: TGTGCCATCAGTCTGAGTATTGGCGGGACAGGGTTCCAAGAGACCCAGTACTTC

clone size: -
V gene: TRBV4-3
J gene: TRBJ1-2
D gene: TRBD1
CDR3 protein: CASSQDRGTGDFGYGYTF
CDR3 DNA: TGCGCCAGCAGCCAAGATCGAGGGACAGGGGACTTTGGCTATGGCTACACCTTC

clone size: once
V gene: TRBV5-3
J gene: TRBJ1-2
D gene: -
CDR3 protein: CARFEALGYTF
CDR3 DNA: TGTGCCAGATTCGAAGCTCTCGGCTACACCTTC

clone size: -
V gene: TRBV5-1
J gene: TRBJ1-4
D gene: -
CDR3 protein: CASSLAGAGEKLFF
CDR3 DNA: TGCGCCAGCAGCTTGGCAGGGGCAGGTGAAAAACTGTTTTTT

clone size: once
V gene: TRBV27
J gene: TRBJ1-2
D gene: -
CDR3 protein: CASSSLTGWDYGYTF
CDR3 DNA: TGTGCCAGCAGTTCCTTGACAGGCTGGGACTATGGCTACACCTTC

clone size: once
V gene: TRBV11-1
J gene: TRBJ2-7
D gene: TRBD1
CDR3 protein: CASSPKDRVRAVKQYF
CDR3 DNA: TGTGCCAGCAGCCCAAAAGACAGGGTCCGGGCTGTCAAGCAGTACTTC

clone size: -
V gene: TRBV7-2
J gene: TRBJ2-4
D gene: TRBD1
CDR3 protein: CASSFPLTGGKNIQYF
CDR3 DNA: TGTGCCAGCAGCTTTCCACTAACAGGGGGCAAAAACATTCAGTACTTC

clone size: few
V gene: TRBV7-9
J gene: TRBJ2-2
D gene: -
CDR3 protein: CASFTTSVNTGELFF
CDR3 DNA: TGTGCCAGCTTTACTACCAGCGTGAACACCGGGGAGCTGTTTTTT

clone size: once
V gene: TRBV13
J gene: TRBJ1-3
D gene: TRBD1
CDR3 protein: CASSPRGQGPGNTIYF
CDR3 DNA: TGTGCCAGCAGCCCCCGCGGACAGGGCCCTGGAAACACCATATATTTT

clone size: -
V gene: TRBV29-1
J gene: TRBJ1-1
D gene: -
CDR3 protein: CSVREGGGTEAFF
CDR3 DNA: TGCAGCGTTCGCGAGGGGGGAGGGACTGAAGCTTTCTTT

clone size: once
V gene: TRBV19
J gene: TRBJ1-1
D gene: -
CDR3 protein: CASLRGALTEAFF
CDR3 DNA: TGTGCCAGCCTGCGGGGAGCGCTCACTGAAGCTTTCTTT

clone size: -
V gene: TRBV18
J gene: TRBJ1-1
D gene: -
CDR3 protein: CASSPQEKGAEAFF
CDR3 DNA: TGTGCCAGCTCACCACAGGAAAAGGGGGCTGAAGCTTTCTTT

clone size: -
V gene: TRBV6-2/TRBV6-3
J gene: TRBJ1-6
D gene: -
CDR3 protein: CASSLGDSPLHF
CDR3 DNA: TGTGCCAGCAGTCTCGGTGATTCACCCCTCCACTTT